This T cell receptor beta chain originates from a study of tissue T cells after allogeneic stem cell transplantation. Time point in this sample: mouse harvest day 7 after allogeneic transplant. Mouse grafts combined 10^7 T-cell-depleted bone marrow cells with 10^6 splenic CD5+ T cells. This mouse GVHD model was MHC-mismatched B6 to BALB/c, profiled day 7 or 14. Study results and limitations: Limitations included a small, clinically heterogeneous cohort and limited sampling depth. Shared clones across patients were few; motif clustering revealed tissue-specific shared signatures.

Details on this clone: Its antigen remains unknown. One end of the junction varies from germline; a read error may be responsible. The gene names here belong to mouse. The CDR3 is cut off 1 residue early in the read; its end comes from the germline J gene.

Clones were read by immunoSEQ multiplex PCR, and TCRdb kept only the in-frame ones, dropping some. The repertoire holds thousands of clones, with under 50% as singletons. The CDR3 is 13 amino acids. Germline V gene lookup returns CDR1 KGHPV and CDR2 FQNQEV (reference sequence). The clonotype comes from a female BALB/c mouse given C57BL/6 T cells with graft-versus-host disease after an allogeneic hematopoietic cell transplant. This chain links TRBV26 with TRBJ2-1; unclear D gene. Sample: gut tissue. The covered CDR3 bases are TGTGCCAGCACTCTGGAGGGCTATGCTGAGCAGTTC. Translation: CASTLEGYAEQF. The entire CDR3 reads CASTLEGYAEQFF.